Listed below are T cell receptor beta chains from one sample, sequenced in a study of T cell responses to AZD1222 COVID-19 vaccine. Repertoires were generated with immunoSEQ multiplex PCR, while TCRdb's copy carries only in-frame clones and drops some. The repertoire has roughly 120,000 clones, roughly 87% of them found once; the top ten carry around 7.5%. Sequencing was performed on peripheral blood, taken on day 0 of AZD1222 vaccination. The receptors derive from an adult in good health. Each CDR3 is given with its conserved first and last residue. Each record gives: V gene, J gene, CDR3 protein.

V gene: TRBV27; J gene: TRBJ1-5; CDR3 protein: CASRGVGEPQHF
V gene: TRBV18; J gene: TRBJ2-7; CDR3 protein: CASSLPGTVAYEQYF
V gene: TRBV7-2; J gene: TRBJ2-1; CDR3 protein: CASSPVRNEQFF
V gene: TRBV11-2; J gene: TRBJ2-7; CDR3 protein: CASSFKSWGQGFREQYF
V gene: TRBV7-3; J gene: TRBJ2-1; CDR3 protein: CASQGGQEQFF
V gene: TRBV11-2; J gene: TRBJ2-3; CDR3 protein: CASSLAGGDLPTDTQYF
V gene: TRBV7-2; J gene: TRBJ1-2; CDR3 protein: CASSLVAGANYGYTF
V gene: TRBV6-5; J gene: TRBJ2-1; CDR3 protein: CASSPLREENEQFF
V gene: TRBV28; J gene: TRBJ2-1; CDR3 protein: CASSLNTAGSRLF
V gene: TRBV6-2/TRBV6-3; J gene: TRBJ1-4; CDR3 protein: CASSYGQTTNEKLFF
V gene: TRBV19; J gene: TRBJ2-3; CDR3 protein: CASSSRGGDTQYF
V gene: TRBV7-3; J gene: TRBJ2-4; CDR3 protein: CASSLAGGNIQYF
V gene: TRBV28; J gene: TRBJ1-2; CDR3 protein: CASSRNGPYGYTF
V gene: TRBV5-6; J gene: TRBJ2-1; CDR3 protein: CASSKPMTSGYNEQFF
V gene: TRBV28; J gene: TRBJ2-5; CDR3 protein: CASSRAERGGETQYF
V gene: TRBV30; J gene: TRBJ1-2; CDR3 protein: CAGPPAGANYGYTF
V gene: TRBV29-1; J gene: TRBJ1-1; CDR3 protein: CSVWSGLKAFF
V gene: TRBV7-9; J gene: TRBJ1-2; CDR3 protein: CASSSDGYTF
V gene: TRBV28; J gene: TRBJ2-7; CDR3 protein: CASSLIGQGALYEQYF
V gene: TRBV3-1/TRBV3-2; J gene: TRBJ2-7; CDR3 protein: CASSPRDRTPYEQYF
V gene: TRBV15; J gene: TRBJ2-3; CDR3 protein: CATSTGLADTDTQYF
V gene: TRBV5-6; J gene: TRBJ1-5; CDR3 protein: CASSFGQYNQPQHF
V gene: TRBV10-3; J gene: TRBJ1-2; CDR3 protein: CAISAGDLGGYTF
V gene: TRBV12-5; J gene: TRBJ1-5; CDR3 protein: CASGLVRKGPINWTQHF
V gene: TRBV24-1; J gene: TRBJ2-1; CDR3 protein: CATRGLESPNEQFF
V gene: TRBV7-3; J gene: TRBJ1-6; CDR3 protein: CACGERQNSPLHF
V gene: TRBV15; J gene: TRBJ2-1; CDR3 protein: CATSRDRWQSSYNEQFF
V gene: TRBV19; J gene: TRBJ1-2; CDR3 protein: CASSIAQTYGYTF
V gene: TRBV4-1; J gene: TRBJ2-7; CDR3 protein: CASSHYLAGQEGFGEQYF
V gene: TRBV19; J gene: TRBJ1-5; CDR3 protein: CASIGVGANQPQHF
V gene: TRBV18; J gene: TRBJ2-7; CDR3 protein: CASSPETSGGYEQYF
V gene: TRBV9; J gene: TRBJ1-1; CDR3 protein: CASSVNGISGNTEAFF
V gene: TRBV28; J gene: TRBJ1-2; CDR3 protein: CASRPTGGYGYTF
V gene: TRBV10-3; J gene: TRBJ2-5; CDR3 protein: CAISRRDSKGETQYF
V gene: TRBV7-2; J gene: TRBJ2-6; CDR3 protein: CASSLGPGTGANVLTF
V gene: TRBV10-3; J gene: TRBJ2-3; CDR3 protein: CAISGPSVDTQYF
V gene: TRBV24-1; J gene: TRBJ2-1; CDR3 protein: CATSDPRGTSGRLF
V gene: TRBV28; J gene: TRBJ2-3; CDR3 protein: CASSHYRLAGDDGDTQYF
V gene: TRBV29-1; J gene: TRBJ2-2; CDR3 protein: CSVVQNTGELFF
V gene: TRBV12-3/TRBV12-4; J gene: TRBJ1-1; CDR3 protein: CASRGRADTEAFF
V gene: TRBV5-1; J gene: TRBJ2-7; CDR3 protein: CASSLGVAGRQDEQYF
V gene: TRBV11-2; J gene: TRBJ1-2; CDR3 protein: CASSLAVATGSYGYTF
V gene: TRBV28; J gene: TRBJ2-7; CDR3 protein: CASSLWGNEQYF
V gene: TRBV9; J gene: TRBJ2-3; CDR3 protein: CASSVGLGGSRDTQYF
V gene: TRBV3-1/TRBV3-2; J gene: TRBJ1-2; CDR3 protein: CASSQDSTVSNYGYTF
V gene: TRBV19; J gene: TRBJ2-7; CDR3 protein: CASRRTLTSYEQYF
V gene: TRBV5-4; J gene: TRBJ2-3; CDR3 protein: CASSLAGRGGSTDTQYF
V gene: TRBV6-5; J gene: TRBJ2-1; CDR3 protein: CASSYLQGMDNEQFF
V gene: TRBV27; J gene: TRBJ1-2; CDR3 protein: CASRVEGMAGYTF
V gene: TRBV6-1; J gene: TRBJ2-7; CDR3 protein: CASSEQGSSYEQYF
V gene: TRBV19; J gene: TRBJ2-7; CDR3 protein: CASSSPGDRVTYEQYF
V gene: TRBV5-1; J gene: TRBJ2-1; CDR3 protein: CASRLPTGNEQFF
V gene: TRBV28; J gene: TRBJ2-7; CDR3 protein: CASSSVGEQYF
V gene: TRBV4-2; J gene: TRBJ2-1; CDR3 protein: CASSHLAGGPNEQFF
V gene: TRBV3-1/TRBV3-2; J gene: TRBJ1-6; CDR3 protein: CASSQTGAGVSYNSPLHF
V gene: TRBV19; J gene: TRBJ1-2; CDR3 protein: CATEPGQGNYGYTF
V gene: TRBV29-1; J gene: TRBJ2-7; CDR3 protein: CSVGTAYEQYF